Listed below are T cell receptor beta chains from one sample, sequenced in a study of blood T cell repertoires in COVID-19. The assay was immunoSEQ multiplex PCR, and TCRdb's table has in-frame clones only and misses some. The sample yields more than 60,000 clones, less than 90% seen once. The sequenced sample was peripheral blood. The receptors stem from a man aged 45-65 years with active COVID-19. CDR3s include the opening cysteine and the closing phenylalanine or tryptophan. D genes are given only for firm matches. Where a row states a size, it is once, few, many or the class of an expanded clone; other rows omit it.

>TRBJ1-1|few|TRBV7-3|-
TGTGCCAGCAGCGACCTAGGACTAGGCACTGAAGCTTTCTTT
CASSDLGLGTEAFF
>TRBJ2-3|-|TRBV11-3|TRBD1
TGTGCCAGCAGCCACACAGGGGGCGCGGATACGCAGTATTTT
CASSHTGGADTQYF
>TRBJ2-1|-|TRBV5-4|TRBD1
TGTGCCAGCAGCTTCCCGGGACAGGGGGCGGGCAATGAGCAGTTCTTC
CASSFPGQGAGNEQFF
>TRBJ2-3|-|TRBV7-6|TRBD2
TGTGCCAGCAGCACCCGACTAGCGGGAAACCCCAGCACAGATACGCAGTATTTT
CASSTRLAGNPSTDTQYF
>TRBJ2-6|-|TRBV19|TRBD1
TGTGCCAGTAGTATCCGGGACAGGGTAGAATCTGGGGCCAACGTCCTGACTTTC
CASSIRDRVESGANVLTF
>TRBJ1-2|-|TRBV24-1|TRBD1
TGTGCCATTTCCCGGGACAGGGCCGACTATGGCTACACCTTC
CAISRDRADYGYTF
>TRBJ2-3|-|TRBV7-2|-
TGTGCCAGCAGCTTAGAACAGTTCCCAGATACGCAGTATTTT
CASSLEQFPDTQYF
>TRBJ2-1|-|TRBV3-1/TRBV3-2|TRBD1
TGTGCCAGCAGCCGGGAAGACAGGGTTACGGTCAATGAGCAGTTCTTC
CASSREDRVTVNEQFF
>TRBJ2-3|-|TRBV4-1|-
TGCGCCAGCAGCCAAGAAGGGAGAGGGCCAGATACGCAGTATTTT
CASSQEGRGPDTQYF
>TRBJ2-3|-|TRBV30|-
TGTGCCTCGACCGGGACTCCCATGGATACGCAGTATTTT
CASTGTPMDTQYF
>TRBJ2-1|-|TRBV19|TRBD1
TGTGCCAGTAGCGGCGGACAGGGGTACAATGAGCAGTTCTTC
CASSGGQGYNEQFF
>TRBJ1-2|-|TRBV7-9|TRBD1
TGTGCCAGCAGCTCGGGACAGGGAACTAACTATGGCTACACCTTC
CASSSGQGTNYGYTF
>TRBJ2-3|once|TRBV9|-
TGTGCCAGCAGCGTAGGACCACTATATAGCACAGATACGCAGTATTTT
CASSVGPLYSTDTQYF
>TRBJ2-7|-|TRBV5-1|-
TGCGCCAGCAGCCGGGGAGCGAGCTACTACGAGCAGTACTTC
CASSRGASYYEQYF
>TRBJ2-7|-|TRBV9|TRBD1
TGTGCCAGCACCCCGACAGGGCTCTCCTACGAGCAGTACTTC
CASTPTGLSYEQYF
>TRBJ2-7|-|TRBV18|TRBD2
TGTGCCAGCACCCTCCTGGGAGGGACTAGCGGTTCCTACGAGCAGTACTTC
CASTLLGGTSGSYEQYF
>TRBJ1-1|-|TRBV7-3|-
TGTGCCAGCAGTTTCTCAGGGTTCTCTGAAGCTTTCTTT
CASSFSGFSEAFF
>TRBJ1-6|once|TRBV3-1/TRBV3-2|TRBD1
TGTGCCAGCAGCCAAGGCCGGGACAGGCCTTCACCCCTCCACTTT
CASSQGRDRPSPLHF
>TRBJ1-1|-|TRBV10-3|-
TGTGCCATCAGTGAGTCGAGGTTTCCAATGAACACTGAAGCTTTCTTT
CAISESRFPMNTEAFF
>TRBJ1-4|-|TRBV4-3|-
TGCGCCAGCAGCCAAGGAGAAGACAGTAATGAAAAACTGTTTTTT
CASSQGEDSNEKLFF
>TRBJ2-7|-|TRBV24-1|TRBD2
TGTGCCACCAGTGACGCAAGACAGACTAGCTCGTCGGGAGAGCAGTACTTC
CATSDARQTSSSGEQYF
>TRBJ2-3|-|TRBV5-6|TRBD2
TGTGCCAGCAGCTCCCTCGCGGGAGCCGATACGCAGTATTTT
CASSSLAGADTQYF
>TRBJ1-1|-|TRBV29-1|-
TGCAGCGTTGAATTCTGGGGGGGGAGCACTGAAGCTTTCTTT
CSVEFWGGSTEAFF
>TRBJ2-5|-|TRBV4-2|TRBD2
TGTGCCAGCAGCCCCAGGACTAGCGGGGACGAGACCCAGTACTTC
CASSPRTSGDETQYF
>TRBJ2-3|-|TRBV2|-
TGTGCCAGCAGTGAGGGACTCAAGAGCGCAGATACGCAGTATTTT
CASSEGLKSADTQYF
>TRBJ1-2|-|TRBV6-2/TRBV6-3|-
TGTGCCAGCAGTTACTCTCGGACACCCGCTAACTATGGCTACACCTTC
CASSYSRTPANYGYTF
>TRBJ2-1|once|TRBV24-1|-
TGTGCCACCAGTGATTCCGGGGGAGTAAGTCAGAATGAGCAGTTCTTC
CATSDSGGVSQNEQFF
>TRBJ2-3|-|TRBV10-3|-
TGTGCCATCATGCCAGGGAACACAGATACGCAGTATTTT
CAIMPGNTDTQYF
>TRBJ1-2|-|TRBV7-3|-
TGTGCCAGCAGCCCAGATGGGGGAGGGACCTATGGCTACACCTTC
CASSPDGGGTYGYTF
>TRBJ2-7|-|TRBV9|-
TGTGCCAGCAGCGTAGTATTAACAGGGCCCGGGCAGTACTTC
CASSVVLTGPGQYF
>TRBJ2-1|once|TRBV18|TRBD2
TGTGCCAGCTCACCTACTAGCGGGCGGTCCTACAATGAGCAGTTCTTC
CASSPTSGRSYNEQFF
>TRBJ1-1|-|TRBV30|TRBD1
TGTGCCTGGACTCGACAGGGAAGGTCCGGACTTAACACTGAAGCTTTCTTT
CAWTRQGRSGLNTEAFF
>TRBJ2-1|-|TRBV5-1|TRBD1
TGCGCCAGCAGCACGACCGGGACAGGGCTCAATGAGCAGTTCTTC
CASSTTGTGLNEQFF
>TRBJ2-5|-|TRBV11-2|TRBD2
TGTGCCAGCAGCTTCCGGACTAGCGGGACGTTTCAAGAGACCCAGTACTTC
CASSFRTSGTFQETQYF
>TRBJ2-1|-|TRBV19|-
TGTGCCAGTAGCGTCCGGAGCGGTTACAATGAGCAGTTCTTC
CASSVRSGYNEQFF
>TRBJ2-1|-|TRBV10-3|-
TGTGCCAGTCTCCAGGGGAGCTCCTACAATGAGCAGTTCTTC
CASLQGSSYNEQFF
>TRBJ1-1|-|TRBV5-1|-
TGCGCCAGCAGCACCAGGGGTGTGAACACTGAAGCTTTCTTT
CASSTRGVNTEAFF
>TRBJ1-1|once|TRBV7-2|-
TGTGCCAGCAGCTTAGGATTATCGGGGAACACTGAAGCTTTCTTT
CASSLGLSGNTEAFF
>TRBJ2-7|many|TRBV7-9|-
TGTGCCAGCGGCCCTGCGGGCAGCTCCTACGAGCAGTACTTC
CASGPAGSSYEQYF
>TRBJ2-7|-|TRBV10-3|TRBD1
TGTGCCATCAGTCATCCGGACAGGAACCACGAGCAGTACTTC
CAISHPDRNHEQYF
>TRBJ2-1|-|TRBV7-9|TRBD1
TGTGCCAGCAGCACACAGGGGTCCTACAATGAGCAGTTCTTC
CASSTQGSYNEQFF
>TRBJ2-7|-|TRBV6-6|-
TGTGCCAGCACACCTCGCAGAGGGGGAATCTCCTACGAGCAGTACTTC
CASTPRRGGISYEQYF
>TRBJ2-3|-|TRBV29-1|TRBD2
TGCAGCGTTGGGACTAGCTTCGGGAAAGATACGCAGTATTTT
CSVGTSFGKDTQYF
>TRBJ1-1|once|TRBV28|-
TGTGCCAGCAGTTCATATTCAGGGAGGGGCACTGAAGCTTTCTTT
CASSSYSGRGTEAFF
>TRBJ2-1|-|TRBV7-6|TRBD2
TGTGCCAGCAGCTTACGGGGCGGGGGGAGTTTCTACAATGAGCAGTTCTTC
CASSLRGGGSFYNEQFF
>TRBJ1-4|once|TRBV25-1|-
TGTGCCAGCAGTGAATTAGCGAGGAGCACTAATGAAAAACTGTTTTTT
CASSELARSTNEKLFF
>TRBJ1-4|-|TRBV19|TRBD1
TGTGCCAGTCGACAGGGACAATGGGAAAAACTGTTTTTT
CASRQGQWEKLFF
>TRBJ2-2|-|TRBV11-2|-
TGTGCCAGCAGCGTAGGGGAGTCTTACACCGGGGAGCTGTTTTTT
CASSVGESYTGELFF